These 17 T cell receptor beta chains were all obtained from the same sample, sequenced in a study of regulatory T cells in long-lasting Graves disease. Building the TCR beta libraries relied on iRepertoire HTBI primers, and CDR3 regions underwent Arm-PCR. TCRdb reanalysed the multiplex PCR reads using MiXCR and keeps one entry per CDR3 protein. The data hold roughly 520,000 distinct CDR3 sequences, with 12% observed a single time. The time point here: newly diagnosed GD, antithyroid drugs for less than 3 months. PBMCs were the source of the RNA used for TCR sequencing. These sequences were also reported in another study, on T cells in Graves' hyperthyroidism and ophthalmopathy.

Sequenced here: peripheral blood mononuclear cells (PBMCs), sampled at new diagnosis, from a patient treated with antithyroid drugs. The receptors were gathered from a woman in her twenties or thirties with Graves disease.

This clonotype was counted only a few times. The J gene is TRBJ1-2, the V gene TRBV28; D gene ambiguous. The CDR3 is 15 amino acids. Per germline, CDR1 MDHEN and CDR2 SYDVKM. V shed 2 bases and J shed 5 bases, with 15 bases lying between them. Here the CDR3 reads CASSLLGTASYGYTF. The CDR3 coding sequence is TGTGCCAGCAGTTTACTTGGAACAGCTTCTTATGGCTACACCTTC.

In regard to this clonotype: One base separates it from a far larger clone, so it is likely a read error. CDR3 sequence reads: CASSGVVSASRFF. CDR3 in DNA: TGTGCCAGCAGCGGGGTCGTTTCGGCAAGTCGGTTCTTC. The J gene is TRBJ2-1, the V gene TRBV9; D remains unclear. The V gene's germline CDR1 is SGDLS and CDR2 YYNGEE. V shed 3 bases and J shed 15 bases, with 19 bases lying between them. This CDR3 is 13 amino acids long. The full variable domain, in which reference TRBV9 and TRBJ2-1 provide the parts outside the CDR3, is DSGVTQTPKHLITATGQRVTLRCSPRSGDLSVYWYQQSLDQGLQFLIQYYNGEERAKGNILERFSAQQFPDLHSELNLSSLELGDSALYFCASSGVVSASRFFGPGTRLTVL.

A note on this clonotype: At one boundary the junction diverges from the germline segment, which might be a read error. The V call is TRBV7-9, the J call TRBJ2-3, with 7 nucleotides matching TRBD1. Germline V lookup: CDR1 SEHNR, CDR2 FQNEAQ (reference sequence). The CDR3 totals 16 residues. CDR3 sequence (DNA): TGTGCCAGCAGCAGCTACGACAGGGATCCCACAGGTACGCAGTATTTT. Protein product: CASSSYDRDPTGTQYF.

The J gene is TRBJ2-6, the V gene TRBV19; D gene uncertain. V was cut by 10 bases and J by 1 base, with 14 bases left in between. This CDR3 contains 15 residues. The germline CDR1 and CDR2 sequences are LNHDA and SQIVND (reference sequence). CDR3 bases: TGTGCCACCCAACGGCCCACATCTGGGGCCAACGTCCTGACTTTC. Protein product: CATQRPTSGANVLTF.

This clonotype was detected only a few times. CDR3 residues: CASSLKGLPAIDTQYF. The CDR3 DNA reads TGTGCCAGCAGCTTAAAAGGGTTGCCAGCCATAGATACGCAGTATTTT. The chain carries TRBV7-2 and TRBJ2-3; D is unclear. Per the germline V gene, CDR1 is SGHTA and CDR2 is FQGNSA. The CDR3 covers 16 residues. Trimming removed 2 bases at V and 5 bases at J, with 17 bases between.

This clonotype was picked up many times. CDR3 amino acids: CATSTLLGPHYEQYF. In nucleotides, the CDR3 is TGTGCCACCAGCACTCTACTGGGTCCTCACTACGAGCAGTACTTC. The chain couples TRBV15 to TRBJ2-7; D gene uncertain. The CDR3 loop spans 15 amino acids. Deletions cut 4 bases from V and 3 bases from J, with 16 bases between. Looked up from germline, CDR1 is LNHNV and CDR2 is YYDKDF (reference sequence).

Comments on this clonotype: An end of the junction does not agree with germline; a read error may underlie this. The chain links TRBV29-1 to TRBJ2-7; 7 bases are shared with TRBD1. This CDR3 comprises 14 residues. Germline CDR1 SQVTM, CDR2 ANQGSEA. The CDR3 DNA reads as TGCAGCGTTACCGACAGGGCCAGCTCCCACGAGCAGTACTTC. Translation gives CSVTDRASSHEQYF.

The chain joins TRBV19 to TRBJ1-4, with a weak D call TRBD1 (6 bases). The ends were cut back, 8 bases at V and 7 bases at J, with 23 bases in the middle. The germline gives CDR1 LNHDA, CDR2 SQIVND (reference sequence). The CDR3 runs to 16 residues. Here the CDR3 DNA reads TGTGCCAGTGCTGCGCCGCTGGGGCAGGGGAGTGAAAAACTGTTTTTT. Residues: CASAAPLGQGSEKLFF.

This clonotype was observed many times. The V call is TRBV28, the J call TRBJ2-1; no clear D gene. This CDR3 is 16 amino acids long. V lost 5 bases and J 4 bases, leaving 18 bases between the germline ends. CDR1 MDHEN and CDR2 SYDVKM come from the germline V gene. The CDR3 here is CASSAPASPSYNEQFF. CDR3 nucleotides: TGTGCCAGCAGTGCCCCAGCCTCCCCCTCATACAATGAGCAGTTCTTC.

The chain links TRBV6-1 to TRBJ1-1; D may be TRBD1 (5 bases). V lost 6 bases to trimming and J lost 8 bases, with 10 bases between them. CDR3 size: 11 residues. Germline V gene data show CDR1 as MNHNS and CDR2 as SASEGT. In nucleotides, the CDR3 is TGTGCCAGCAGCCAGGACATGGAAGCTTTCTTT. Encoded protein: CASSQDMEAFF.

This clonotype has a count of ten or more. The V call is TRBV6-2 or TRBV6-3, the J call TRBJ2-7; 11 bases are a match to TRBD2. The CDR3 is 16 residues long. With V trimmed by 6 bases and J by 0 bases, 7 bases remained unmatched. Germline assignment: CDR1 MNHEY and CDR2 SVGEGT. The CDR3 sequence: CASRNRGTSGSYEQYF. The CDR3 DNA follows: TGTGCCAGCAGGAACAGAGGGACTAGCGGCTCCTACGAGCAGTACTTC.

Here the CDR3 reads CASSIGTSGRSYNEQFF. The CDR3, as DNA: TGTGCCAGCTCAATCGGGACTAGCGGGAGGTCCTACAATGAGCAGTTCTTC. This chain joins TRBV18 and TRBJ2-1; the match to TRBD2 covers 15 bases. CDR1 KGHSH and CDR2 LQKENI come from the germline V gene. The CDR3 covers 17 residues. Losses at the gene ends were 5 bases for V and 1 base for J; bases not matched to a gene: 3.

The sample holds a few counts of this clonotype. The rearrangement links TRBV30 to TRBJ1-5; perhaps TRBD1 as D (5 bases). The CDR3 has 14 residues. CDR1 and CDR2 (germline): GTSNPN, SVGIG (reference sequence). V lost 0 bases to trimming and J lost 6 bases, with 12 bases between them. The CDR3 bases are TGTGCCTGGAGTGTACGTGGGGGGGGTCAGCCCCAGCATTTT. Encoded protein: CAWSVRGGGQPQHF. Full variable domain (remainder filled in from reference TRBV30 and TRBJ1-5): SQTIHQWPATLVQPVGSPLSLECTVEGTSNPNLYWYRQAAGRGLQLLFYSVGIGQISSEVPQNLSASRPQDRQFILSSKKLLLSDSGFYLCAWSVRGGGQPQHFGDGTRLSIL.

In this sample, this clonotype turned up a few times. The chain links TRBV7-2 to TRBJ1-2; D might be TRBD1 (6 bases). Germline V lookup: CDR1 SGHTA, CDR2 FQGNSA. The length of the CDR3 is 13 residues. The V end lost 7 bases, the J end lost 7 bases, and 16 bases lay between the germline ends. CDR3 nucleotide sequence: TGTGCCAGCAACCCGGGACAATCAGGTGGCTACACCTTC. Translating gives CASNPGQSGGYTF.

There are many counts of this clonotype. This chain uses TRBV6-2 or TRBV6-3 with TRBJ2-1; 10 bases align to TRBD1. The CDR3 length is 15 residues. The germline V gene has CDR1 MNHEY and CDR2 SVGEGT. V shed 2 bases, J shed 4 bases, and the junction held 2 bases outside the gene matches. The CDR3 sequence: CASSYPGQGYNEQFF. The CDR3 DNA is TGTGCCAGCAGTTACCCGGGACAGGGGTACAATGAGCAGTTCTTC.

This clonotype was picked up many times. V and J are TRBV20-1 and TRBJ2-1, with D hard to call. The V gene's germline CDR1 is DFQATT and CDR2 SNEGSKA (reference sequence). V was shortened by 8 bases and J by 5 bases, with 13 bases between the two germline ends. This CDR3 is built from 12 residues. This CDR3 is CSNDDHNNEQFF. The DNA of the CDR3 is TGCAGTAATGATGACCACAACAATGAGCAGTTCTTC.

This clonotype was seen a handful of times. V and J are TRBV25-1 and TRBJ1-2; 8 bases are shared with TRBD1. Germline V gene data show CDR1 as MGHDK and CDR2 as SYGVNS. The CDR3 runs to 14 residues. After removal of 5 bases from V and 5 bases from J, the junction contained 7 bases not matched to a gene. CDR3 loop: CASSPGGGRYGYTF. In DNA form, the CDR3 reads TGTGCCAGCAGTCCAGGGGGCGGAAGGTATGGCTACACCTTC.